The rows below give T cell receptor beta chains drawn from one sample of a study of T-cell memory formation after mild COVID-19. MiXCR, run by TCRdb on the 5' RACE reads, gives a single entry per CDR3 protein. This table holds roughly 6,500 distinct CDR3 sequences, around 18% found once. The sequencing sample was made of PBMCs or a T cell subset sorted from them (not recorded which). The receptors originated from an adult woman who had mild COVID-19 (a few samples of this study predate the infection). Cell type and time point are not known. The CDR3 runs from the conserved cysteine through the conserved F or W. D genes are given only for firm matches. Clone size appears in some rows only: once, few, many, or a class for an expanded clone.

size,V,J,D,DNA,CDR3
medium-sized,TRBV5-1,TRBJ2-1,NA,TGCGCCAGCAGCTTGGCGTTTTCAGGGTACAATGAGCAGTTCTTC,CASSLAFSGYNEQFF
many,TRBV6-2/TRBV6-3,TRBJ2-3,TRBD1,TGTGCCAGCAGTTACTCGATGGACAGGCACACAGATACGCAGTATTTT,CASSYSMDRHTDTQYF
many,TRBV27,TRBJ1-1,TRBD1,TGTGCCAGCAGTTCCGGACAGGGACTGAACACTGAAGCTTTCTTT,CASSSGQGLNTEAFF
many,TRBV30,TRBJ2-2,TRBD1,TGTGCCTGGAATGGGCAGGGGGACACCGGGGAGCTGTTTTTT,CAWNGQGDTGELFF
many,TRBV5-3,TRBJ1-2,TRBD1,TGTGCCAGAAGCTGCCGGACCCCCGGTGACAGGGAGGTTTGGAGTAACTATGGCTACACCTTC,CARSCRTPGDREVWSNYGYTF
many,TRBV20-1,TRBJ1-2,NA,TGCAGTGCTAGAGGGACGGTCAACTATGGCTACACCTTC,CSARGTVNYGYTF
medium-sized,TRBV7-9,TRBJ2-7,NA,TGTGCCAGCAGCAGGGGTCTTAGGGAGCAGTACTTC,CASSRGLREQYF
NA,TRBV5-1,TRBJ2-4,NA,TGCGCCAGCAGCCCCCTGGGGGTTGCCAAAAACATTCAGTACTTC,CASSPLGVAKNIQYF
NA,TRBV20-1,TRBJ2-3,NA,TGCAGTGCTCCACGACTCGGCACAGATACGCAGTATTTT,CSAPRLGTDTQYF
many,TRBV27,TRBJ2-3,TRBD2,TGTGCCAGCAGACTATGGGCCGCGGGGGGGGGATGGGGCACAGATACGCAGTATTTT,CASRLWAAGGGWGTDTQYF
many,TRBV11-3,TRBJ2-1,NA,TGTGCCAGCAGCTTAGGGTTTGAGCAGTTCTTC,CASSLGFEQFF
medium-sized,TRBV28,TRBJ1-5,NA,TGTGCCAGCATGGAGGGTGGCGGCAATCAGCCCCAGCATTTT,CASMEGGGNQPQHF
many,TRBV2,TRBJ1-2,NA,TGTGCCAGCAGTGAAGTTACAGGTGCCGTTAGAATCTATGGCTACACCTTC,CASSEVTGAVRIYGYTF
NA,TRBV7-2,TRBJ2-5,TRBD2,TGTGCCAGCAGCTCCGGGGGGGCCCCAGAGACCCAGTACTTC,CASSSGGAPETQYF
medium-sized,TRBV27,TRBJ2-7,TRBD1,TGTGCCAGCAGTCCCACGCCCGGACAGGGACTCAGCTCCTACGAGCAGTACTTC,CASSPTPGQGLSSYEQYF
NA,TRBV24-1,TRBJ2-1,NA,TGTGCCACCAGTGATGCGGACCGGGACCGCGGGCATGAGCAGTTCTTC,CATSDADRDRGHEQFF
NA,TRBV21-1,TRBJ2-1,NA,TGTGCCAGCAGCACCCCGACAGGGAGCTCCTACAATGAGCAGTTCTTC,CASSTPTGSSYNEQFF
many,TRBV15,TRBJ2-1,NA,TGTGCCACTAGGCCGACAGTATACAATGAGCAGTTCTTC,CATRPTVYNEQFF
many,TRBV9,TRBJ2-3,NA,TGTGCCAGCAGCGCGTACAGCGAAACTAGCACAGATACGCAGTATTTT,CASSAYSETSTDTQYF
many,TRBV5-1,TRBJ1-1,TRBD1,TGCGCCAGCAGCTTGGAACCACAGGGGGCGCGGGCCACTGAAGCTTTCTTT,CASSLEPQGARATEAFF
medium-sized,TRBV3-1,TRBJ2-7,NA,TGTGCCAGCAGCCAAGACCGGGACCGTCCTTCCTACGAGCAGTACTTC,CASSQDRDRPSYEQYF
NA,TRBV28,TRBJ1-1,NA,TGTGCCAGCAGGAAAACCGGGACATTTGAAGCTTTCTTT,CASRKTGTFEAFF
many,TRBV12-3/TRBV12-4,TRBJ2-5,NA,TGTGCCAGCAGCCCCAACAGGTACCAAGAGACCCAGTACTTC,CASSPNRYQETQYF
many,TRBV10-3,TRBJ2-3,TRBD1,TGTGCCATCAGTGAAGGACAGGGAAGGGATACGCAGTATTTT,CAISEGQGRDTQYF
NA,TRBV5-1,TRBJ2-7,NA,TGCGCCAGCAGCTTGGACGTCTACGAGCAGTACTTC,CASSLDVYEQYF
many,TRBV13,TRBJ2-3,NA,TGTGCCAGCAGCTTAACAGGGCTTCCCCCTATTAGCGAGACAGATACGCAGTATTTT,CASSLTGLPPISETDTQYF
many,TRBV5-1,TRBJ2-7,TRBD2,TGCGCCAGCAGCTGGAGGACTAGCGGGAGGGATTTTGACTACGAGCAGTACTTC,CASSWRTSGRDFDYEQYF
many,TRBV21-1,TRBJ2-4,NA,TGTGCCATGCGAAGGGGGTTTTCCAAAAACATTCAGTACTTC,CAMRRGFSKNIQYF
many,TRBV5-6,TRBJ1-2,TRBD1,TGTGCCAGCAGCCCAGGACAGGGGGCGCTTGGCTACACCTTC,CASSPGQGALGYTF
many,TRBV6-1,TRBJ1-1,NA,TGTGCCAGCCTACAGGGAGGAAACACTGAAGCTTTCTTT,CASLQGGNTEAFF
medium-sized,TRBV28,TRBJ2-7,TRBD2,TGTGCCAGCAGTTTATGGGAGGGACTAGCGGGAGTCCAGCAGTACTTC,CASSLWEGLAGVQQYF
many,TRBV5-4,TRBJ1-2,TRBD1,TGTGCCAGCAGCCCCGGACAGGGATTCTATGGCTACACCTTC,CASSPGQGFYGYTF
medium-sized,TRBV7-8,TRBJ2-7,TRBD2,TGTGCCAGCAGCTTAGACAATGCGGGGGTCTATGCCTACGAGCAGTACTTC,CASSLDNAGVYAYEQYF
NA,TRBV6-1,TRBJ1-2,NA,TGTGCCAGCAGTATCGCCGGAGGGGTCTATGGCTACACCTTC,CASSIAGGVYGYTF
many,TRBV20-1,TRBJ2-1,NA,TGCAGTGCTAGAGGGGTAGGGAACTACAATGAGCAGTTCTTC,CSARGVGNYNEQFF
NA,TRBV7-9,TRBJ2-3,NA,TGTGCCAGCAGCTTCGCCTCGGATACGCAGTATTTT,CASSFASDTQYF
many,TRBV19,TRBJ2-1,NA,TGTGCCAGTAGTCCCCGTTTTCTAGTGGTCGGAGGGATCACCTACAATGAGCAGTTCTTC,CASSPRFLVVGGITYNEQFF
many,TRBV9,TRBJ2-7,NA,TGTGCCAGCAGCGTAGATGGGACTTATACCTACGAGCAGTACTTC,CASSVDGTYTYEQYF
many,TRBV5-1,TRBJ1-2,TRBD1,TGCGCCAGCAGCTTGGGGACAGGGGGCTACGATGGCTACACCTTC,CASSLGTGGYDGYTF
many,TRBV7-3,TRBJ1-2,NA,TGTGCCAGCAGCCCAGGGACACCCTATGGCTACACCTTC,CASSPGTPYGYTF
many,TRBV12-3/TRBV12-4,TRBJ2-7,TRBD1,TGTGCCAGCAGTTTCGCCCTCGGACAGGGGGTCTACGAGCAGTACTTC,CASSFALGQGVYEQYF
many,TRBV24-1,TRBJ1-5,TRBD1,TGTGCCACCAGTGATTTCCTCGACAGGGATCAGCCCCAGCATTTT,CATSDFLDRDQPQHF
many,TRBV4-1,TRBJ2-1,NA,TGCGCCAGCAGCTACCCGGGGCCCCTCTACAATGAGCAGTTCTTC,CASSYPGPLYNEQFF
many,TRBV7-9,TRBJ2-7,NA,TGTGCCAGCAGCTTAAGCAGGGACGAGCAGTACTTC,CASSLSRDEQYF
large,TRBV7-6,TRBJ2-1,NA,TGTGCCAGCAGCTCCAGGGGCCCCTACAATGAGCAGTTCTTC,CASSSRGPYNEQFF
many,TRBV7-9,TRBJ2-5,TRBD2,TGTGCCAGCAGCAAAGGGACTAGCGGGAGTTGGGTAGAGACCCAGTACTTC,CASSKGTSGSWVETQYF
many,TRBV27,TRBJ2-7,NA,TGTGCCAGCAGCGAGGGGGACGGGTTAACGGCCTACGAGCAGTACTTC,CASSEGDGLTAYEQYF
many,TRBV12-3/TRBV12-4,TRBJ1-4,NA,TGTGCCAGCACCTTGGGCAGTACCGTTGAAAAACTGTTTTTT,CASTLGSTVEKLFF
few,TRBV7-2,TRBJ1-1,NA,TGTGCCAGCAGCTCGGTGATTATAAGCGCTGAAGCTTTCTTT,CASSSVIISAEAFF
NA,TRBV27,TRBJ2-3,TRBD2,TGTGCCAGCAGCCAAACCGATCTAGCGGCCCCTGATACGCAGTATTTT,CASSQTDLAAPDTQYF
many,TRBV7-8,TRBJ1-5,NA,TGTGCCAGCAGCTTAGTATGGGGAGAGTACGATCAGCCCCAGCATTTT,CASSLVWGEYDQPQHF
medium-sized,TRBV9,TRBJ1-2,NA,TGTGCCAGCAGCGTCGGGGGTACCGCTAACTATGGCTACACCTTC,CASSVGGTANYGYTF
NA,TRBV6-2/TRBV6-3,TRBJ2-5,NA,TGTGCCAGCAGTTACTCGAGGACCAGTAAGACCCAGTACTTC,CASSYSRTSKTQYF
many,TRBV5-6,TRBJ2-1,TRBD2,TGTGCCAGCAGCGTCTGGGGACTAGGGGCCTTGGATGAGCAGTTCTTC,CASSVWGLGALDEQFF
medium-sized,TRBV18,TRBJ2-1,NA,TGTGCCAGCTCACCTCAGACCGGGACGGATCCCTACAATGAGCAGTTCTTC,CASSPQTGTDPYNEQFF
many,TRBV20-1,TRBJ2-3,TRBD2,TGCAGTACTAGCGGGGGCACAGATACGCAGTATTTT,CSTSGGTDTQYF
many,TRBV23-1,TRBJ1-1,TRBD1,TGCGCCAGCAGTCAATTCGGACAGGGAATTTGGGGCACTGAAGCTTTCTTT,CASSQFGQGIWGTEAFF
NA,TRBV6-5,TRBJ2-2,NA,TGTGCCAGCAGCTGGACTAGGGGGTACACCGGGGAGCTGTTTTTT,CASSWTRGYTGELFF
many,TRBV12-3/TRBV12-4,TRBJ1-6,NA,TGTGCCAGCAGCTCGGCGGGGTGGGGAAATTCACCCCTCCACTTT,CASSSAGWGNSPLHF